The source of this T cell receptor (beta chain) is a study of shared clonotypes between healthy human individuals (TCRdb year 2020). Study-wide context: The cohort comprised a couple of women and a few men aged 18 to 49 years. For each donor, CD4 naive and CD4 memory were each given three plates, CD8 naive was given two plates, and CD8 memory was given one plate. To estimate repertoire size and how much clonotypes are shared between individuals, the study performed deep sequencing of blood TCR repertoires from about 5 healthy adults. To increase sequencing depth and limit assay-specific biases, different laboratories used diverse techniques to prepare libraries and sequence TCR repertoires. Per donor, leukapheresis produced somewhere between about 0.9 and 9.5 billion PBMCs. Broad study findings and their caveats: Clonotypes shared by all four sorted-subset donors showed higher generation probabilities than non-shared clonotypes. Pairwise subsampling indicated that sequencing depth was expected to affect the degree of clonotype sharing among donors. Sampling was limited to blood, and TCR repertoires in tissue likely differ from TCR repertoires in blood. Naive subsets generally had larger estimated clonotype richness than memory subsets. Across a handful of donors, about 4.5% of naive CD4, 3% to 4% of naive CD8, 2.3% of memory CD4, and about 0.4% of memory CD8 clonotypes were shared. The genetic and exposure-history diversity represented was limited by the small number of donors. Incomplete sequencing was indicated by rarefaction of sorted-subset datasets, despite the large sequencing depth.

This clone has more than one count but fewer than ten. Its target antigen remains unknown. Per-base quality was not reported, and no clone a single base away is much larger than it. Using the deep immunoSEQ assay, TCR CDR3 regions were amplified from genomic DNA by multiplex PCR. Genomic DNA extracted from each cell subset was distributed evenly over all wells of several immunoSEQ 96-well plates, and each plate served as one replicate. Each replicate PCR for sorted subsets received about 200 ng genomic DNA, equal to around 32,000 T cell genomes. Purified libraries were measured with a Qubit 3.0 fluorometer, size-checked on a Bioanalyzer 2100, and measured again with the KAPA Library Quantification kit. Each immunoSEQ 96-well plate was sequenced on its own single-read 150-cycle Illumina NextSeq 550 flow cell. Per the original workflow: The immunoSEQ output contained only junctional sequences without quality scores, so filtering could not match that applied to full-length reads. To assign V/J genes and CDR3, sequences were annotated using PyIR, a Python wrapper for IgBLAST v1.9, with IMGT germline references. Reads were removed for weak V/J assignments (E-value above 1e-6), missing CDR3, stop codons, out-of-frame junctions, or ambiguous translated residues. V3J clonotypes were defined as sequences sharing an identical inferred V gene, J gene, and CDR3 amino acid sequence. Percentage overlap between repertoires was calculated by dividing the number of shared unique clonotypes by the size of the smaller repertoire. Repertoire richness was assessed with RTK rarefaction, the Chao1 estimator, and Recon v2.1 estimates of unobserved clonotypes. Generation probabilities for all TCRbeta clonotypes obtained by the gDNA method from a handful of donors were computed using OLGA. TCRdb provides this immuneACCESS table in a form limited to in-frame rearrangements. Some clones are lacking; in checked studies, under half of them reflect an unresolved V gene, and why the rest are absent is not known. The V and J calls and clone size are taken from that table; D and trimming were inferred from the DNA. The sample table shows over 750,000 clones, and roughly 96% are seen once. The ten most abundant clones make up under 0.25% of the sample.

For the CD8 naive samples, CD45RO-negative cells were positively selected for CCR7, yielding a CD45RA+CCR7+ population from which TemRA cells were excluded. Healthy HIV-negative adults with no recently reported acute infections or vaccinations were included as donors. Only Caucasian adults living in Nashville, Tennessee, USA were represented among the donors. Blood was collected by leukapheresis, and PBMCs were isolated by Ficoll-Histopaque density gradient centrifugation and then cryopreserved in liquid nitrogen vapor phase. Analytical flow cytometry was used to check the purity and quantity of each magnetically sorted T cell population. Each sorted fraction had its genomic DNA isolated and then quantified by UV absorbance on a Nanodrop 2000c. Including cysteine and phenylalanine, the CDR3 has 12 amino acids. The kept DNA is CDR3 alone, 36 bases in frame from the first base. The germline V gene encodes CDR1 MNHEY and CDR2 SVGAGI. At the junction V is shortened by 2 bases and J by 4 bases, with 5 bases in between.

This TCR came from a man aged 25 to 45 in good health. The specimen sequenced was naive CD8+ T cells sorted from blood. The cell subset or site label of this sample denotes: CD45RA+CCR7+. The chain employs TRBV6-5 and TRBJ1-2; there is no confident call for the D gene. The DNA sequence is TGTGCCAGCAGTTACAGGCCCTATGGCTACACCTTC. It codes for CASSYRPYGYTF.